What follows are 2 T cell receptor beta chains derived from one specimen sequenced in a study of T cells after somatic rescue of genetic block. Sequencing used immunoSEQ multiplex PCR; TCRdb keeps in-frame clones, though not all of them. In the table there are tens of thousands of clones, about 96% of which are singletons. Sequenced material: peripheral blood mononuclear cells (PBMCs). Receptor source: a child under three years old.

This sequence joins TRBV28 and TRBJ2-7; D is tentatively TRBD1 or TRBD2 (6 bases each). The germline V and J ends were trimmed by 6 bases and 0 bases, with 15 bases remaining between them. The CDR3 extends over 15 amino acids. Germline CDR1 and CDR2: MDHEN and SYDVKM. CDR3 loop: CASSSGAASSYEQYF. CDR3 nucleotide sequence: TGTGCCAGCAGCTCGGGGGCGGCGAGCTCCTACGAGCAGTACTTC.

The chain recombines TRBV5-1 with TRBJ2-2; 7 bases are a match to TRBD1. The trim removed 2 bases at V and 6 bases at J, leaving 4 bases unmatched. CDR1 is SGHRS, CDR2 YFSETQ, per germline. This CDR3 spans 14 amino acids. For the CDR3, the DNA is TGCGCCAGCAGCTTACCGGACAGGCCCGGGGAGCTGTTTTTT. It specifies CASSLPDRPGELFF.